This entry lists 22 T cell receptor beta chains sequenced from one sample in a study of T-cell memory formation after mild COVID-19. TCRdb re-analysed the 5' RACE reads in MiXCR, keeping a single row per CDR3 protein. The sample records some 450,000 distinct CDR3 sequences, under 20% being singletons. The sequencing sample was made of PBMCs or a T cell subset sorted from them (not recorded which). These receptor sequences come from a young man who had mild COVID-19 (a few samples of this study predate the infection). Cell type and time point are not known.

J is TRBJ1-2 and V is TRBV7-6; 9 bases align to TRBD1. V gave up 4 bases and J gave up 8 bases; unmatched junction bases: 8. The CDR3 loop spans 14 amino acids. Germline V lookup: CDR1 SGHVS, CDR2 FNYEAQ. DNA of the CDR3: TGTGCCAGCAGCTCGCCCCGGACAGGGGACGGCTACACCTTC. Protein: CASSSPRTGDGYTF. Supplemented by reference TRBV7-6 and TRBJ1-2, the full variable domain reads GAGVSQSPRYKVTKRGQDVALRCDPISGHVSLYWYRQALGQGPEFLTYFNYEAQQDKSGLPNDRFSAERPEGSISTLTIQRTEQRDSAMYRCASSSPRTGDGYTFGSGTRLTVV.

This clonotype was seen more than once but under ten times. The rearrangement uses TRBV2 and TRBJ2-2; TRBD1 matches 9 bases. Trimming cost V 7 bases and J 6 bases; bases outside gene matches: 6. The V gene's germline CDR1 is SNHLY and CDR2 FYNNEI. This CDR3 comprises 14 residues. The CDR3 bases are TGTGCCAGCACGGGACAGGGAGGTGCCGGGGAGCTGTTTTTT. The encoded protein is CASTGQGGAGELFF. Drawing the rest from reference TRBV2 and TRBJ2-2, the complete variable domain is EPEVTQTPSHQVTQMGQEVILRCVPISNHLYFYWYRQILGQKVEFLVSFYNNEISEKSEIFDDQFSVERPDGSNFTLKIRSTKLEDSAMYFCASTGQGGAGELFFGEGSRLTVL.

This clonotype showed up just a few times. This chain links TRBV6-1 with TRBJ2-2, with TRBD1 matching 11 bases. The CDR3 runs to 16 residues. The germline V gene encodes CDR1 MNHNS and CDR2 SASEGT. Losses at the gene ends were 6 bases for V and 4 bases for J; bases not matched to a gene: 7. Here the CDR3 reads CASRSGTGGGTGELFF. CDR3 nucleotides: TGTGCCAGCAGATCCGGGACAGGGGGTGGCACCGGGGAGCTGTTTTTT.

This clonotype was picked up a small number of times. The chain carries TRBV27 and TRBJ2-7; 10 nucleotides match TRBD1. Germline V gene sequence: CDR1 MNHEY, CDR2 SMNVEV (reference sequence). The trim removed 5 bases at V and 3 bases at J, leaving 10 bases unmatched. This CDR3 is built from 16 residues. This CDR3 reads CASSPDRGPNFYEQYF. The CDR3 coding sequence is TGTGCCAGCAGTCCCGACAGGGGGCCGAACTTCTACGAGCAGTACTTC.

The DNA of the CDR3 is TGTGCCAGTAGTACAGGGAACGAGCAGTACTTC. Translated, it gives CASSTGNEQYF. V usage is TRBV19 and J usage is TRBJ2-7; possibly TRBD1 for D (5 bases). V was shortened by 4 bases and J by 5 bases, with 6 bases between the two germline ends. Germline values: CDR1 LNHDA, CDR2 SQIVND (reference sequence). The CDR3 runs to 11 residues.

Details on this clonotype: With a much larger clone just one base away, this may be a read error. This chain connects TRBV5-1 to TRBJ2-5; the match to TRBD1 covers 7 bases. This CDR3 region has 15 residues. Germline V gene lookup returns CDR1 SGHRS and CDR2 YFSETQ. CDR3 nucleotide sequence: TGCGCCAGCAGCTTTACAGGGGACGTCCAAAAGACCCAGTACTTC. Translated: CASSFTGDVQKTQYF.

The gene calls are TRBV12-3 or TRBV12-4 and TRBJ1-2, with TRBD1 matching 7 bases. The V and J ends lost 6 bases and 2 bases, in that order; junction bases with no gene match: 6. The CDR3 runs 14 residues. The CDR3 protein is CASSSGTVNYGYTF. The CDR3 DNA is TGTGCCAGCAGCTCCGGGACAGTGAACTATGGCTACACCTTC.

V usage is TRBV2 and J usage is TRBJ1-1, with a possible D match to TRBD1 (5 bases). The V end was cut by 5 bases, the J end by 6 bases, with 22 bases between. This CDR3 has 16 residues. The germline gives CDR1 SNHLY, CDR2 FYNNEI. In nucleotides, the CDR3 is TGTGCCAGCAGTCAAAGACCGGGACCTTCTTTGCCTGAAGCTTTCTTT. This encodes CASSQRPGPSLPEAFF.

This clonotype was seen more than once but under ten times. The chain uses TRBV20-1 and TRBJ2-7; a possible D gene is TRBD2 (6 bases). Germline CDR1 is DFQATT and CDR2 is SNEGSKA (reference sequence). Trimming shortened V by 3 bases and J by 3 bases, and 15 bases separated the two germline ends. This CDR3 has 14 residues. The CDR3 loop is CSARGTGALYEQYF. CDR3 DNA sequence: TGCAGTGCTAGGGGGACGGGAGCTCTCTACGAGCAGTACTTC.

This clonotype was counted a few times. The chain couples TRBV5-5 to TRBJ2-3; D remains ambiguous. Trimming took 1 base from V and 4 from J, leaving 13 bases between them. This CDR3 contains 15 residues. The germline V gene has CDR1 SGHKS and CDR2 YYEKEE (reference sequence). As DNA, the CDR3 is TGTGCCAGCAGCTTGCCTCCCCCCAGCGCAGATACGCAGTATTTT. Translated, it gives CASSLPPPSADTQYF.

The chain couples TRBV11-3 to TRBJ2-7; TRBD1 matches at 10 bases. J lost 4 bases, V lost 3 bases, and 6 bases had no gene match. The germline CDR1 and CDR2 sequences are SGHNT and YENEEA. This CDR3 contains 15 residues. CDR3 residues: CASSLGQGNRYEQYF. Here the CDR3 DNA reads TGTGCCAGCAGCTTGGGACAGGGGAATCGGTACGAGCAGTACTTC.

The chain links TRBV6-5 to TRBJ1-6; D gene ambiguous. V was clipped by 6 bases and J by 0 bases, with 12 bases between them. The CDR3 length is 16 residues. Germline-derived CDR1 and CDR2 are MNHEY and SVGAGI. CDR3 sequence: CASRQTPRSYNSPLHF. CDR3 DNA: TGTGCCAGCAGACAGACTCCCCGCTCCTATAATTCACCCCTCCACTTT.

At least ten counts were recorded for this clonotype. CDR3 sequence reads: CASSQDIKAGGNEQFF. Written as DNA, the CDR3 is TGTGCCAGCAGCCAAGATATAAAAGCGGGGGGGAATGAGCAGTTCTTC. This chain joins TRBV4-2 and TRBJ2-1; 10 positions match TRBD2. CDR1 is LGHNA and CDR2 is YNFKEQ in the germline V gene. The CDR3 loop spans 16 amino acids. The V and J ends lost 0 bases and 7 bases, in that order; junction bases with no gene match: 6.

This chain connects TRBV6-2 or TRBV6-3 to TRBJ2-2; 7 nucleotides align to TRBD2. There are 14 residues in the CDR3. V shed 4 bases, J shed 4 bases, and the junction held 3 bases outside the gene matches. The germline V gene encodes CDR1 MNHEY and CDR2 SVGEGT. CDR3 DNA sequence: TGTGCCAGCAGTTGGGAGGGGACCACCGGGGAGCTGTTTTTT. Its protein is CASSWEGTTGELFF.

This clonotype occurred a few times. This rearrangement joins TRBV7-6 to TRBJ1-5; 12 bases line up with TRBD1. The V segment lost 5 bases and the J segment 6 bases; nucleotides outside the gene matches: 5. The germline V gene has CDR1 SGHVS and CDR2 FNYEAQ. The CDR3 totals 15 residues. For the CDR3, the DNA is TGTGCCAGCAGCGATGGGACAGGGGGCCTTCAGCCCCAGCATTTT. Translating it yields CASSDGTGGLQPQHF. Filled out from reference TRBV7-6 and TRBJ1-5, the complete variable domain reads GAGVSQSPRYKVTKRGQDVALRCDPISGHVSLYWYRQALGQGPEFLTYFNYEAQQDKSGLPNDRFSAERPEGSISTLTIQRTEQRDSAMYRCASSDGTGGLQPQHFGDGTRLSIL.

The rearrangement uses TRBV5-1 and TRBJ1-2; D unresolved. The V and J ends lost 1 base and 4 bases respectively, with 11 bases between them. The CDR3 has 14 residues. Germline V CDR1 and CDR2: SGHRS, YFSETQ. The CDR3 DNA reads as TGCGCCAGCAGCTTGAAACCGGAGATCTATGGCTACACCTTC. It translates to CASSLKPEIYGYTF.

In nucleotides, the CDR3 is TGTGCCAGCAGCTTAGCGATGGGCGGGGGGGCCGATACGCAGTATTTT. It yields the protein CASSLAMGGGADTQYF. This chain joins TRBV7-2 and TRBJ2-3; the match to TRBD2 covers 9 bases. Germline CDR1 and CDR2: SGHTA and FQGNSA. With V trimmed by 0 bases and J by 6 bases, 7 bases remained unmatched. This CDR3 is built from 16 residues.

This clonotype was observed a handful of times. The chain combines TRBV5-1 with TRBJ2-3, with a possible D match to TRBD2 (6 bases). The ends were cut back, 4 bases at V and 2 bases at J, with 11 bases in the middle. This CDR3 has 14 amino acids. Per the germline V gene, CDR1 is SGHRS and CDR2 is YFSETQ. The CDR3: CASSESGFTDTQYF. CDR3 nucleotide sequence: TGCGCCAGCAGCGAAAGCGGGTTCACAGATACGCAGTATTTT.

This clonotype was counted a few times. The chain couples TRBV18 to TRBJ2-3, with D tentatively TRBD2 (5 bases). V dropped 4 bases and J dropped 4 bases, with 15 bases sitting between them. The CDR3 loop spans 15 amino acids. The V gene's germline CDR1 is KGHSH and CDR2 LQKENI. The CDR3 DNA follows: TGTGCCAGCTCACTAAGAGGGATTCGGGCAGATACGCAGTATTTT. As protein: CASSLRGIRADTQYF.

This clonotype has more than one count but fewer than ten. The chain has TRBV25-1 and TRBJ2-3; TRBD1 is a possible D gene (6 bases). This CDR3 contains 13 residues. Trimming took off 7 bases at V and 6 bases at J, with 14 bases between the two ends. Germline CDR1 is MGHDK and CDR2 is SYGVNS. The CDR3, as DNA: TGTGCCAGCACCCTACAGGGTTCCGATACGCAGTATTTT. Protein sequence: CASTLQGSDTQYF.

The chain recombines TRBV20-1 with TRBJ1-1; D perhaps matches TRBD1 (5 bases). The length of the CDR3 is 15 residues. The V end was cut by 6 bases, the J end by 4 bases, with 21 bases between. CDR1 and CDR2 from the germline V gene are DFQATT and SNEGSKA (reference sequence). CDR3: CSASISGRLRTEAFF. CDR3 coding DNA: TGCAGTGCATCCATCTCGGGACGGCTCCGCACTGAAGCTTTCTTT.

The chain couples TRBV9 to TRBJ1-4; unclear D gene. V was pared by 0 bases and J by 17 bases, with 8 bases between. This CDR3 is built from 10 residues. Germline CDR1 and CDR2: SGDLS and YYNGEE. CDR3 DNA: TGTGCCAGCAGCGTAGAGGAACCCTTTTTT. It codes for CASSVEEPFF.